This T cell receptor beta chain was captured in a study of blood T cell repertoires in COVID-19. The table came from immunoSEQ multiplex PCR; TCRdb's copy has only in-frame clones and leaves some out. Of approximately 300,000 clones listed, 75% to 95% are singletons. Per the germline V gene, CDR1 is SQVTM and CDR2 is ANQGSEA. Trimming left V 4 bases short and J 1 base short, with 14 bases between. CDR3 size: 15 residues. This rearrangement joins TRBV29-1 to TRBJ2-1, with a possible D match to TRBD2 (6 bases). What was sequenced was peripheral blood. The TCR sequence derives from a woman aged 25 to 39 with COVID-19, enrolled during active disease. The CDR3 reads CSVVGGTLSYNEQFF. CDR3 DNA: TGCAGCGTTGTCGGCGGGACCCTATCCTACAATGAGCAGTTCTTC.